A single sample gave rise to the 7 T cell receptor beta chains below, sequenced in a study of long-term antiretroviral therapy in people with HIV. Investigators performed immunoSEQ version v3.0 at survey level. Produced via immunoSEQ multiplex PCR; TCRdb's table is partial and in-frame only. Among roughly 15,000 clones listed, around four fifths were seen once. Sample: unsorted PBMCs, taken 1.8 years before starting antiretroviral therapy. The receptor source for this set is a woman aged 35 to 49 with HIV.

The CDR3 DNA is TGTGCCACCAGCAGAGAAAGGGGGAAGGACACTGAAGCTTTCTTT. Protein product: CATSRERGKDTEAFF. V usage is TRBV15 and J usage is TRBJ1-1, with D perhaps TRBD1 (6 bases). Per the germline V gene, CDR1 is LNHNV and CDR2 is YYDKDF (reference sequence). V was cut by 0 bases and J by 3 bases, with 11 bases left in between. This CDR3 spans 15 amino acids.

Here the CDR3 DNA reads TGTGCCAGCAGCGTGAGTCCGGACAGGCCCGAAGAAAAACTGTTTTTT. Its protein is CASSVSPDRPEEKLFF. The gene calls are TRBV9 and TRBJ1-4, with 7 bases aligning to TRBD1. V dropped 2 bases and J dropped 8; count of bases not matched to a gene: 12. Germline loops: CDR1 SGDLS, CDR2 YYNGEE. The CDR3 extends over 16 amino acids.

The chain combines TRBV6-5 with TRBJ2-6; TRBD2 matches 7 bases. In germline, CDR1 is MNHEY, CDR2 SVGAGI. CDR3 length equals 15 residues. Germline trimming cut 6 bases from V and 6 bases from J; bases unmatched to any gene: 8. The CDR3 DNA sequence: TGTGCCAGCAGCCCCGGGGGGACTACGGCCAACGTCCTGACTTTC. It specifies CASSPGGTTANVLTF.

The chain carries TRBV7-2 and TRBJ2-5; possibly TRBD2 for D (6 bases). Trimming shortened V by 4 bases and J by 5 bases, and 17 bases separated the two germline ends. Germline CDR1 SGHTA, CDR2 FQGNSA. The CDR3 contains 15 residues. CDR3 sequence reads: CASSWLADGRETQYF. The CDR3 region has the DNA TGTGCCAGCAGCTGGTTAGCGGATGGGCGGGAGACCCAGTACTTC.

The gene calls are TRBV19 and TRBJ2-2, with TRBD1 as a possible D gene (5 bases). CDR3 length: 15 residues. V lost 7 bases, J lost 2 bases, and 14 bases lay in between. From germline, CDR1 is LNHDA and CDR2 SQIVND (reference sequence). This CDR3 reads CASTPSWGNTGELFF. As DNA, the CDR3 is TGTGCCAGTACCCCCTCGTGGGGCAACACCGGGGAGCTGTTTTTT.

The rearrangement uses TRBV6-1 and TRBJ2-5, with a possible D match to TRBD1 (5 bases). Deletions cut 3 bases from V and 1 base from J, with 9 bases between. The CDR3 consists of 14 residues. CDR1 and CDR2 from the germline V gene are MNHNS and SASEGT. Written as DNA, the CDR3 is TGTGCCAGCAGTGAGCAGGGAATCCAAGAGACCCAGTACTTC. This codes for CASSEQGIQETQYF.

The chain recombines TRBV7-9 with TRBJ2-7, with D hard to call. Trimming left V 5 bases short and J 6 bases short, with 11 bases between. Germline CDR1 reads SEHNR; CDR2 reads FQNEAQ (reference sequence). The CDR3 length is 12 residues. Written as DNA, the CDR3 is TGTGCCAGCAGCCTCCGATACTCCGAGCAGTACTTC. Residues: CASSLRYSEQYF.